Below are 16 T cell receptor beta chains sequenced from a single sample in a study of a mutant IDH1 vaccine in newly diagnosed glioma (TCRdb year 2021). No antigens are known for them. The time point label corresponds to: week 35, safety follow-up. Each vaccine dose was 300 ug of a 20-mer mutant IDH1 peptide in Montanide, given subcutaneously with topical imiquimod. Library prep was done by the immunoSEQ multiplex PCR assay. The immuneACCESS repertoire file appears here via TCRdb, limited to in-frame rearrangements. These files lack a portion of the clones; in checked studies, under half of the deficit traces to unresolved V genes, and the cause of the others is not known. The sample table lists around 60,000 clones, roughly four fifths of them with a count of one. The ten biggest clones cover 4.5% to 6% of the sample. Here the sequenced sample was PBMCs, taken from a glioma patient whose treatment included an IDH1 peptide vaccine. Source of these receptors: a man between 35 and 55 years old with glioma.

This clone was picked up a small number of times. The V and J genes are TRBV7-2 and TRBJ1-2; tentatively, D is TRBD1 (6 bases). Trimming left V 1 base short and J 3 bases short, with 6 bases between. CDR3 length: 13 amino acids. Germline-derived CDR1 and CDR2 are SGHTA and FQGNSA. CDR3 residues: CASSLGGHYGYTF. CDR3 coding DNA: TGTGCCAGCAGCTTAGGGGGGCACTATGGCTACACCTTC.

The genes are TRBV5-6 and TRBJ2-6, with TRBD1 matching 8 bases. V trimming: 0 bases; J trimming: 0 bases; junction bases outside the gene matches: 5. The CDR3 is 18 amino acids. Germline lookup yields CDR1 SGHDT and CDR2 YYEEEE. The CDR3 loop is CASSLAGQAFSGANVLTF. The CDR3 DNA reads TGTGCCAGCAGCTTGGCGGGACAGGCCTTCTCTGGGGCCAACGTCCTGACTTTC.

The chain uses TRBV18 and TRBJ1-4, with TRBD1 identical over 7 bases. This CDR3 comprises 16 residues. J lost 2 bases, V lost 3 bases, and 6 bases had no gene match. Germline loops: CDR1 KGHSH, CDR2 LQKENI. CDR3 region: CASSPRGIMTNEKLFF. The CDR3 DNA sequence: TGTGCCAGCTCACCCAGGGGGATTATGACTAATGAAAAACTGTTTTTT.

This rearrangement joins TRBV7-2 to TRBJ2-7; D tentatively reads TRBD1 or TRBD2 (5 bases each). Germline V CDR1 and CDR2: SGHTA, FQGNSA. V lost 5 bases to trimming and J lost 3 bases, with 17 bases between them. CDR3 length: 15 residues. CDR3 DNA: TGTGCCAGCAGCAGAGGGGCCTCACCTAACTACGAGCAGTACTTC. Its protein product is CASSRGASPNYEQYF.

V is TRBV5-1 and J is TRBJ1-1, with 10 bases fitting TRBD1. This CDR3 has 17 amino acids. With 1 base clipped from V and 2 bases from J, the junction kept 8 bases outside the gene matches. Germline CDR1 SGHRS, CDR2 YFSETQ. CDR3 region: CASSLSGTGAVNTEAFF. Here the CDR3 DNA reads TGCGCCAGCAGCTTGTCCGGGACAGGGGCCGTTAACACTGAAGCTTTCTTT.

The V gene is TRBV6-6, the J gene TRBJ1-1; 8 bases fit TRBD1. The CDR3 covers 16 residues. Trimming cost V 0 bases and J 7 bases; bases outside gene matches: 10. Germline CDR1 reads MNHNY; CDR2 reads SVGAGI (reference sequence). Written as DNA, the CDR3 is TGTGCCAGCAGTTACTCCTCGGCAGGGGGCCCGGGTGAAGCTTTCTTT. Protein sequence: CASSYSSAGGPGEAFF.

This clone was seen just once. The J gene is TRBJ2-7, the V gene TRBV19; the D gene is possibly TRBD2 (5 bases). Between the trimmed V and J ends, which lost 1 base and 2 bases, there was a span of 12 bases. The CDR3 runs to 15 residues. Germline V gene sequence: CDR1 LNHDA, CDR2 SQIVND (reference sequence). For the CDR3, the DNA is TGTGCCAGTAGTATAGGGCTAGCCGGAGCCTACGAGCAGTACTTC. Its translation: CASSIGLAGAYEQYF.

The DNA for the CDR3 is TGCGCCAGCAGCTTATTTGGCGAGGACTACAATGAGCAGTTCTTC. It specifies CASSLFGEDYNEQFF. This chain joins TRBV5-1 and TRBJ2-1; no reliable D call. The CDR3 extends over 15 amino acids. CDR1 and CDR2 (germline): SGHRS, YFSETQ. Trimming removed 2 bases at V and 3 bases at J, with 12 bases between.

The chain uses TRBV12-5 and TRBJ2-4; 7 bases align to TRBD2. The CDR3 is 17 amino acids. Germline V gene lookup returns CDR1 LGHNT and CDR2 FRNRAP. V shed 0 bases and J 1 base; nucleotides not matched to a gene: 6. CDR3 in amino acids: CASGLVAARGAKNIQYF. In DNA, the CDR3 is TGTGCTAGTGGTTTGGTAGCAGCGCGGGGGGCCAAAAACATTCAGTACTTC. The full variable domain, its missing parts supplied by reference TRBV12-5 and TRBJ2-4, is DARVTQTPRHKVTEMGQEVTMRCQPILGHNTVFWYRQTMMQGLELLAYFRNRAPLDDSGMPKDRFSAEMPDATLATLKIQPSEPRDSAVYFCASGLVAARGAKNIQYFGAGTRLSVL.

The V call is TRBV28, the J call TRBJ2-5; D gene unclear. The CDR3 consists of 12 residues. Trimming took off 7 bases at V and 7 bases at J, with 13 bases between the two ends. Germline CDR1 MDHEN, CDR2 SYDVKM. The CDR3 DNA sequence: TGTGCCAGCACCCCACCCCGCGGGACCCAGTACTTC. Amino acids: CASTPPRGTQYF.

The chain employs TRBV5-1 and TRBJ2-2, with a possible D match to TRBD2 (5 bases). This CDR3 is 15 amino acids long. Germline V gives CDR1 SGHRS, CDR2 YFSETQ. The V gene lost 0 bases and the J gene lost 6 bases, with 12 bases spanning the gap. CDR3 residues: CASSLGAAGPGELFF. The CDR3 region has the DNA TGCGCCAGCAGCTTGGGGGCCGCGGGCCCCGGGGAGCTGTTTTTT.

This chain connects TRBV7-9 to TRBJ1-5, with 9 bases that match TRBD1. This CDR3 is 17 amino acids long. CDR1 and CDR2 from the germline V gene are SEHNR and FQNEAQ (reference sequence). V shed 5 bases and J 0 bases; nucleotides not matched to a gene: 8. This CDR3 reads CASSPGQGRDSNQPQHF. CDR3 coding DNA: TGTGCCAGCAGCCCCGGACAGGGGCGGGATAGCAATCAGCCCCAGCATTTT.

This clone has a handful of counts. The CDR3 DNA reads TGTGCCTGGAGCGCAGATCCACTGGGCAATGAGCAGTTCTTC. This sequence encodes CAWSADPLGNEQFF. The V call is TRBV30, the J call TRBJ2-1; no reliable D call. Trimming removed 3 bases from V and 6 bases from J, with 15 bases in between. This CDR3 is built from 14 residues. CDR1 and CDR2 from the germline V gene are GTSNPN and SVGIG (reference sequence).

This clone showed up just once. The rearrangement links TRBV30 to TRBJ2-7, with 7 bases identical to TRBD1. V shed 6 bases and J 4 bases; nucleotides not matched to a gene: 9. Looked up from germline, CDR1 is GTSNPN and CDR2 is SVGIG (reference sequence). The CDR3 sequence is 13 residues long. CDR3: CACELGGLYEQYF. CDR3 in DNA: TGTGCCTGTGAGCTAGGGGGCTTATACGAGCAGTACTTC.

V usage is TRBV7-2 and J usage is TRBJ2-7; D could derive from TRBD1 or TRBD2 (7 bases each). Deletions cut 5 bases from V and 3 bases from J, with 11 bases between. The CDR3 consists of 13 residues. Germline assignment: CDR1 SGHTA and CDR2 FQGNSA. DNA of the CDR3: TGTGCCAGCAGCGCCAGGGGGGGCTACGAGCAGTACTTC. Translated: CASSARGGYEQYF.

The chain carries TRBV5-4 and TRBJ1-1; a possible D gene is TRBD1 (5 bases). Germline V gene lookup returns CDR1 SGHNT and CDR2 YYREEE (reference sequence). Trimming removed 4 bases at V and 5 bases at J, with 15 bases between. The CDR3 sequence is 14 residues long. The CDR3 sequence is CASSQPPQGTEAFF. CDR3 bases: TGTGCCAGCAGCCAACCACCGCAGGGAACTGAAGCTTTCTTT.